The present T cell receptor beta chain was sequenced within a study of T-cell reconstitution after alpha-beta-depleted transplantation in children. Study-level points and caveats: At the one-year point after transplant, T-cell counts and TCRbeta diversity were found to come mostly from T cells that had been newly produced. Surviving recipient T cells and intrathymic progenitors accounted for some patients' high TCRbeta diversity at day 60. As was reported, about two months after transplant, alpha-beta T cells came from several hundred expanded graft clones.

This clonotype has ten or more counts. Antigen specificity is unknown. After removal of 6 bases from V and 4 bases from J, the junction contained 8 bases not matched to a gene. The germline gives CDR1 MNHNS, CDR2 SASEGT. The CDR3 spans 16 residues. For TCRbeta, the library was prepared with unique molecular identifiers. TCRdb ran MiXCR on the PCR reads and lists one entry per CDR3 protein. In the table there are 85,000 to 120,000 distinct CDR3 sequences, about 6% of which are singletons. The sequences come from PBMCs, mostly from graft donor cells, collected 60 days after TCRalphabeta/CD19-depleted stem cell transplant. The chain links TRBV6-1 to TRBJ2-1; 11 bases match TRBD2. This sequence was found in a female patient between 2 and 15 years old who had a stem cell transplant for Fanconi anemia, so the T cells may come from the graft donor. Written as DNA, the CDR3 is TGTGCCAGCAGGGGTAGCGGGAGGGCTACGTACAATGAGCAGTTCTTC. This sequence encodes CASRGSGRATYNEQFF.